The clone carrying this T cell receptor beta chain was counted ten times or more. The antigen is unknown. These data are taken from a study of T-cell memory formation after mild COVID-19. Study-level background: Largely, TCR clusters stayed within a single donor. General study results and limits: CD4+ contracting clones were found mainly in CM and EM, and CD8+ ones in EMRA. Clones contracting day 15 to 85 were balanced CD4/CD8; later expanders leaned CD4+.

Germline loops: CDR1 MGHDK, CDR2 SYGVNS. The germline V and J ends were trimmed by 4 bases and 5 bases, with 14 bases remaining between them. The CDR3 covers 14 residues. It was 5'RACE with constant-segment primers that produced the TCR alpha and TCR beta cDNA libraries, which carried sample barcodes and UMIs. One entry per CDR3 protein, called by TCRdb with MiXCR from the 5' RACE reads. The data hold about 38,000 distinct CDR3 sequences, with around 10% observed a single time. Input material: PBMCs or a T cell subset sorted from them (not recorded which). This TCR was sampled from a man aged 18 to 30 who had mild COVID-19 (a few samples of this study predate the infection). Cell type and time point are not known. The V gene is TRBV25-1, the J gene TRBJ2-5; D might be TRBD1 or TRBD2, each matching 5 bases. DNA of the CDR3: TGTGCCAGCAGTGGTCGGGACCAAGGGGAGACCCAGTACTTC. Its protein product is CASSGRDQGETQYF.